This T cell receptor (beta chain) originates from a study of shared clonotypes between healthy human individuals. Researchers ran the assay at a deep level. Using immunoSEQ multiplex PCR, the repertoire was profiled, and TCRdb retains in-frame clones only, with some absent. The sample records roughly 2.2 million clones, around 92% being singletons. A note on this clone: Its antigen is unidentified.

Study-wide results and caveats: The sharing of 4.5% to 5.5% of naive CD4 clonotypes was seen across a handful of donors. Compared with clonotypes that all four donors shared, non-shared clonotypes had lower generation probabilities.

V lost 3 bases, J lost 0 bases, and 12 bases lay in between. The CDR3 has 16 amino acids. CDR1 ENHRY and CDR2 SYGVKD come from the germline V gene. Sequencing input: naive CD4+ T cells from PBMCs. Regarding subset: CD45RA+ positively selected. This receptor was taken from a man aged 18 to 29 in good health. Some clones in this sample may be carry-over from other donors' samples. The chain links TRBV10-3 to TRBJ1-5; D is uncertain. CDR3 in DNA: TGTGCCATCAGTGACCGCGGACTGTCTAGCAATCAGCCCCAGCATTTT. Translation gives CAISDRGLSSNQPQHF.